The next 23 T cell receptor beta chains were all read from a single sample in a study of T cell responses to AZD1222 COVID-19 vaccine. Profiled with immunoSEQ multiplex PCR; TCRdb holds only in-frame clones, not every one. The sample lists approximately 180,000 clones, 85% to 95% occurring once. The sequencing used peripheral blood, collected 28 days after the second dose of the MenACWY control vaccine. The receptor set was obtained from an adult who received the MenACWY meningococcal vaccine as a control.

The chain couples TRBV18 to TRBJ1-2; D remains unclear. V was cut by 3 bases and J by 8 bases, with 13 bases left in between. This CDR3 has 13 amino acids. The germline CDR1 and CDR2 sequences are KGHSH and LQKENI. Here the CDR3 reads CASSPLGVEGYTF. The CDR3 coding sequence is TGTGCCAGCTCACCCCTCGGGGTGGAAGGCTACACCTTC.

The V gene is TRBV5-1, the J gene TRBJ2-3, with 14 nucleotides matching TRBD2. Trimming removed 1 base from V and 3 bases from J; junction bases left unmatched: 1. This CDR3 region has 16 residues. Germline V CDR1 and CDR2: SGHRS, YFSETQ. CDR3: CASSLRTSGGTDTQYF. The CDR3 nucleotides read TGCGCCAGCAGCTTGCGGACTAGCGGGGGGACAGATACGCAGTATTTT.

V usage is TRBV5-4 and J usage is TRBJ2-7, with 7 nucleotides matching TRBD2. Trimming removed 4 bases from V and 3 bases from J; junction bases left unmatched: 7. The germline gives CDR1 SGHNT, CDR2 YYREEE (reference sequence). The CDR3 length is 14 residues. The CDR3 reads CASSRGGTIYEQYF. CDR3 in DNA: TGTGCCAGCAGCCGGGGAGGGACGATCTACGAGCAGTACTTC.

J is TRBJ2-1 and V is TRBV11-2; D call uncertain. The germline CDR1 and CDR2 sequences are SGHAT and FQNNGV. Trimming removed 0 bases from V and 0 bases from J, with 9 bases in between. This CDR3 has 16 amino acids. This chain's CDR3 is CASSLERYSSYNEQFF. The CDR3 region has the DNA TGTGCCAGCAGCTTAGAGCGGTATAGCTCCTACAATGAGCAGTTCTTC.

The CDR3 nucleotides read TGTGCCACACAGACAGGGTCTCGGGTTACAGATACGCAGTATTTT. This encodes CATQTGSRVTDTQYF. V usage is TRBV10-3 and J usage is TRBJ2-3, with 7 bases aligning to TRBD1. Germline values: CDR1 ENHRY, CDR2 SYGVKD. There are 15 residues in the CDR3. The trim removed 10 bases at V and 3 bases at J, leaving 13 bases unmatched.

The V and J genes are TRBV7-2 and TRBJ1-5; no reliable D call. The CDR3 sequence is 16 residues long. The germline V gene has CDR1 SGHTA and CDR2 FQGNSA. The V gene lost 3 bases and the J gene lost 0 bases, with 12 bases spanning the gap. In DNA form, the CDR3 reads TGTGCCAGCAGCTTCACAGCTTCCCATAGCAATCAGCCCCAGCATTTT. This codes for CASSFTASHSNQPQHF.

The rearrangement joins TRBV28 to TRBJ1-6; 11 nucleotides match TRBD1. Germline loops: CDR1 MDHEN, CDR2 SYDVKM. The J segment lost 9 bases and the V segment lost 2 bases, leaving 6 bases of the junction unmatched. The CDR3 is 16 residues long. The CDR3 loop reads CASSLGQGALGSPLHF. The CDR3 DNA reads as TGTGCCAGCAGTTTAGGACAGGGGGCGTTAGGTTCACCCCTCCACTTT.

J is TRBJ1-4 and V is TRBV19; unclear D gene. Germline V CDR1 and CDR2: LNHDA, SQIVND (reference sequence). The CDR3 spans 14 residues. V lost 5 bases and J 5 bases, leaving 12 bases between the germline ends. CDR3 residues: CASSLGFSNEKLFF. As DNA, the CDR3 is TGTGCCAGTAGTCTGGGCTTCTCAAATGAAAAACTGTTTTTT.

The V gene is TRBV4-3, the J gene TRBJ2-3; TRBD2 matches at 10 bases. CDR3 length: 17 amino acids. J gave up 6 bases and V 0 bases, and 9 bases lay outside the gene matches. Germline CDR1 reads LGHNA; CDR2 reads YSLEER. The CDR3 region has the DNA TGCGCCAGCAGCCAAGATCGGGTAGCGGGGGGAAGGGATACGCAGTATTTT. Translating gives CASSQDRVAGGRDTQYF.

The rearrangement links TRBV5-5 to TRBJ1-2, with TRBD1 matching 9 bases. After removal of 4 bases from V and 3 bases from J, the junction contained 7 bases not matched to a gene. CDR1 and CDR2 from the germline V gene are SGHKS and YYEKEE (reference sequence). The CDR3 runs to 15 residues. The CDR3 loop is CASSLAQGADYGYTF. As DNA, the CDR3 is TGTGCCAGCAGCCTTGCACAGGGGGCTGACTATGGCTACACCTTC.

This rearrangement joins TRBV28 to TRBJ2-7; no firm D call. The CDR3 length is 13 residues. Trimming took 3 bases from V and 2 from J, leaving 8 bases between them. Per germline, CDR1 MDHEN and CDR2 SYDVKM. CDR3: CASSFSLAYEQYF. Written as DNA, the CDR3 is TGTGCCAGCAGTTTTTCCCTAGCCTACGAGCAGTACTTC.

The chain uses TRBV30 and TRBJ1-5; 9 bases are a match to TRBD1. V trimming: 2 bases; J trimming: 0 bases; junction bases outside the gene matches: 8. Germline CDR1 is GTSNPN and CDR2 is SVGIG (reference sequence). This CDR3 has 17 residues. CDR3 sequence: CAWSPPDRGLSNQPQHF. The DNA for the CDR3 is TGTGCCTGGAGTCCGCCGGACAGGGGACTTAGCAATCAGCCCCAGCATTTT.

The chain has TRBV27 and TRBJ2-4; 10 bases map to TRBD1. This CDR3 spans 15 amino acids. V lost 5 bases to trimming and J lost 9 bases; unmatched junction nucleotides: 10. Germline CDR1 MNHEY, CDR2 SMNVEV (reference sequence). The CDR3 sequence is CASSAPGTGEAIQYF. In nucleotides, the CDR3 is TGTGCCAGCAGTGCCCCCGGGACAGGGGAGGCCATTCAGTACTTC.

The chain carries TRBV2 and TRBJ2-1; D unresolved. Trimming left V 8 bases short and J 0 bases short, with 14 bases between. CDR1 is SNHLY, CDR2 FYNNEI, per germline. The CDR3 has 15 residues. The CDR3 DNA follows: TGTGCCAGCTGCTTCGGGCTAAGCTCCTACAATGAGCAGTTCTTC. Protein sequence: CASCFGLSSYNEQFF.

V is TRBV18 and J is TRBJ1-1; 7 bases align to TRBD1. Trimming took 3 bases from V and 1 from J; bases not matched to a gene: 5. CDR3 length equals 15 residues. Per the germline V gene, CDR1 is KGHSH and CDR2 is LQKENI. CDR3 nucleotides: TGTGCCAGCTCACCTCGGGACAGCTCGAACACTGAAGCTTTCTTT. It yields the protein CASSPRDSSNTEAFF. The whole variable domain, remainder taken from reference TRBV18 and TRBJ1-1, is NAGVMQNPRHLVRRRGQEARLRCSPMKGHSHVYWYRQLPEEGLKFMVYLQKENIIDESGMPKERFSAEFPKEGPSILRIQQVVRGDSAAYFCASSPRDSSNTEAFFGQGTRLTVV.

The chain joins TRBV14 to TRBJ2-7; D is ambiguous. This CDR3 contains 14 residues. V was trimmed by 0 bases and J by 1 base, leaving 7 bases between them. CDR1 is SGHDN and CDR2 is FVKESK in the germline V gene. The CDR3 sequence: CASSQDSQSYEQYF. The CDR3 region has the DNA TGTGCCAGCAGCCAAGATAGTCAGTCCTACGAGCAGTACTTC.

The chain joins TRBV5-1 to TRBJ2-7, with D perhaps TRBD2 (5 bases). Germline V CDR1 and CDR2: SGHRS, YFSETQ. Trimming shortened V by 0 bases and J by 5 bases, and 12 bases separated the two germline ends. The CDR3 contains 14 residues. The CDR3 is CASSLGGAWDEQYF. The CDR3 nucleotides are TGCGCCAGCAGCTTGGGGGGAGCGTGGGACGAGCAGTACTTC.

The rearrangement joins TRBV14 to TRBJ1-1; the D gene is possibly TRBD1 (5 bases). Looked up from germline, CDR1 is SGHDN and CDR2 is FVKESK. V gave up 2 bases and J gave up 1 base, with 8 bases separating them. CDR3 length equals 14 residues. The CDR3 DNA reads as TGTGCCAGCAGCCAACTGGGGGGGAACACTGAAGCTTTCTTT. It encodes CASSQLGGNTEAFF.

The J gene is TRBJ2-3, the V gene TRBV7-2; D is unclear. This CDR3 region has 13 residues. V gave up 1 base and J gave up 4 bases, with 6 bases separating them. CDR1 and CDR2 (germline): SGHTA, FQGNSA. The CDR3 DNA follows: TGTGCCAGCAGCTTAGTAGGGCCAGATACGCAGTATTTT. The encoded protein is CASSLVGPDTQYF. The full variable domain, completed using reference TRBV7-2 and TRBJ2-3, is GAGVSQSPSNKVTEKGKDVELRCDPISGHTALYWYRQSLGQGLEFLIYFQGNSAPDKSGLPSDRFSAERTGGSVSTLTIQRTQQEDSAVYLCASSLVGPDTQYFGPGTRLTVL.

The chain couples TRBV19 to TRBJ1-2; tentatively, D is TRBD1 (6 bases). The V gene's germline CDR1 is LNHDA and CDR2 SQIVND (reference sequence). The CDR3 loop spans 15 amino acids. The V end was cut by 1 base, the J end by 7 bases, with 16 bases between. Here the CDR3 reads CASSIGNRNRAGYTF. The CDR3 DNA reads TGTGCCAGTAGTATAGGGAACCGGAACAGGGCTGGCTACACCTTC.

This clone was detected only once. The rearrangement joins TRBV14 to TRBJ2-2; D perhaps matches TRBD1 (6 bases). The CDR3 extends over 15 amino acids. V lost 2 bases and J 6 bases, leaving 13 bases between the germline ends. Germline V gene data show CDR1 as SGHDN and CDR2 as FVKESK. The CDR3 coding sequence is TGTGCCAGCAGCCAAACAGCAGGGGCCCCCGGGGAGCTGTTTTTT. Residues: CASSQTAGAPGELFF.

This chain joins TRBV15 and TRBJ2-3, with D hard to call. CDR1 and CDR2 from the germline V gene are LNHNV and YYDKDF (reference sequence). The CDR3 totals 13 residues. V lost 2 bases, J lost 6 bases, and 9 bases lay in between. CDR3 bases: TGTGCCACCAGCAGACCCCCATCCGATACGCAGTATTTT. Translation gives CATSRPPSDTQYF.

CDR3 region: CASSLVLANSYTF. CDR3 DNA sequence: TGTGCCAGCAGTTTAGTCCTAGCGAACAGCTACACCTTC. This chain links TRBV28 with TRBJ1-2; no clear D. Trimming shortened V by 2 bases and J by 9 bases, and 13 bases separated the two germline ends. CDR1 and CDR2 (germline): MDHEN, SYDVKM. The CDR3 loop spans 13 amino acids.